This T cell receptor (beta chain) was sequenced in a study of blood T cell repertoires in COVID-19. Study in general: The United States, Italy and Spain were the sources of the acute and convalescent COVID-19 samples.

V was pared by 0 bases and J by 5 bases, with 7 bases of the junction left unmatched. The CDR3 has 17 residues. CDR1 MNHEY and CDR2 SMNVEV come from the germline V gene (reference sequence). The protocol was immunoSEQ multiplex PCR, while the TCRdb copy is restricted to in-frame clones and leaves out a portion. The data contain 250,000 to 300,000 clones, roughly nine tenths of them singletons. The V gene is TRBV27, the J gene TRBJ2-5; 12 bases are a match to TRBD2. The receptor was isolated from a woman aged 25 to 39 with COVID-19, enrolled during active disease. The sequenced material came from peripheral blood. In DNA form, the CDR3 reads TGTGCCAGCAGTTTATCGTCGGGACTAGCGGGCGGGGAGACCCAGTACTTC. It specifies CASSLSSGLAGGETQYF.